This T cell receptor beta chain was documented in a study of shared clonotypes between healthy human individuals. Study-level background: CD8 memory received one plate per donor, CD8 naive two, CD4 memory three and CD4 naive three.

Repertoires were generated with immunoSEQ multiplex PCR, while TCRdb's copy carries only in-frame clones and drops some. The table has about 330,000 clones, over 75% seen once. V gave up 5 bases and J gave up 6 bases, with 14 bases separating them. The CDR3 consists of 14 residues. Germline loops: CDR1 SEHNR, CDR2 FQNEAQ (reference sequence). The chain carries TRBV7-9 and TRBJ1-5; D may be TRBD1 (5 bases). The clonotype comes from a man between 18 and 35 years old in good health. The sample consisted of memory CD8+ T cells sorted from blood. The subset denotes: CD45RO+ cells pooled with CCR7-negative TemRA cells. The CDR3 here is CASSIDSGIQPQHF. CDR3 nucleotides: TGTGCCAGCAGCATCGACAGTGGGATTCAGCCCCAGCATTTT.